A selection of T cell receptor beta chains follows, all from one sample in a study of shared clonotypes between healthy human individuals. Using immunoSEQ multiplex PCR, the repertoire was profiled, and TCRdb retains in-frame clones only, with some absent. The table lists roughly 2,000,000 clones, just under 95% of them singletons. Sequences were obtained from naive CD8+ T cells from PBMCs. Receptor source: a man between 18 and 35 years old in good health. Some clones in this sample may be carry-over from other donors' samples. Each CDR3 is given with its conserved first and last residue. The order of the fields is V gene, clone size, J gene, D gene, CDR3 DNA, CDR3 protein. The D gene is left open where the match is weak. Clone sizes are given selectively: once, few, many, or a class where the clone is expanded.

>TRBV6-5|once|TRBJ2-7|.
TGTGCCAGCAGTTACTCGGGGGAGGGGGGCTTCCACGAGCAGTACTTC
CASSYSGEGGFHEQYF
>TRBV15|.|TRBJ2-1|TRBD1
TGTGCCACCAGCGAGGGACAGGGGTTTAATGAGCAGTTCTTC
CATSEGQGFNEQFF
>TRBV11-2|.|TRBJ2-1|.
TGTGCCAGCAGCCCCTCCAGGGATGAGCAGTTCTTC
CASSPSRDEQFF
>TRBV18|.|TRBJ2-1|TRBD2
TGTGCCAGCTCTCCGACGAGACTAGCGGAACTATACAATGAGCAGTTCTTC
CASSPTRLAELYNEQFF
>TRBV19|once|TRBJ2-7|.
TGTGCCAGTAGTATAAGGGCGGGACCAACTGAGCAGTACTTC
CASSIRAGPTEQYF
>TRBV6-6|.|TRBJ2-7|.
TGTGCCAGCACCCAGGGTACAGCCTACGAGCAGTACTTC
CASTQGTAYEQYF
>TRBV15|.|TRBJ2-7|.
TGTGCCACCAGCAGAGAAGCGGCCCCAAACTACGAGCAGTACTTC
CATSREAAPNYEQYF
>TRBV21-1|.|TRBJ1-5|.
TGTGCCAGCCTGAGGATACAGTATAGCAATCAGCCCCAGCATTTT
CASLRIQYSNQPQHF
>TRBV5-6|.|TRBJ1-4|.
TGTGCCAGCAGCCTATTACAGGAGGGGGAAGAAAAACTGTTTTTT
CASSLLQEGEEKLFF
>TRBV29-1|.|TRBJ2-7|TRBD2
TGCAGCGTTATAGGACTAGCGGTTCGGACCGATTACGAGCAGTACTTC
CSVIGLAVRTDYEQYF
>TRBV7-3|.|TRBJ2-2|TRBD2
TGTGCCAGCAGCTTAACTAGCGGGAAGGCCGGGGAGCTGTTTTTT
CASSLTSGKAGELFF
>TRBV5-4|.|TRBJ1-1|.
TGTGCCAGCAGCTTGAGCTTCACTGAAGCTTTCTTT
CASSLSFTEAFF
>TRBV19|.|TRBJ1-5|.
TGTGCCACCGCCGGGCAGGGAAATCAGCCCCAGCATTTT
CATAGQGNQPQHF
>TRBV7-9|.|TRBJ2-2|.
TGTGCCAGCAGCTTTCGTCCCATCCCCGGGGAGCTGTTTTTT
CASSFRPIPGELFF
>TRBV28|.|TRBJ2-1|.
TGTGCCAGCAGTTTATTAGGGGACTCAGACAATGAGCAGTTCTTC
CASSLLGDSDNEQFF
>TRBV30|.|TRBJ2-1|.
TGTGCCTGGAGTTCCACCTTGGGGGAGGTAGGTGAGCAGTTCTTC
CAWSSTLGEVGEQFF
>TRBV9|.|TRBJ1-1|TRBD1
TGTGCCAGCAGCCAGTCAGGGGGTGGATCGGGCGCTTTCTTT
CASSQSGGGSGAFF
>TRBV13|.|TRBJ1-1|.
TGTGCCAGCAGCTTATCTATGTATGCGGGCTTGATGAACACTGAAGCTTTCTTT
CASSLSMYAGLMNTEAFF
>TRBV7-9|.|TRBJ2-7|TRBD2
TGTGCCAGCAGGCTAGCGGGGAACTACGAGCAGTACTTC
CASRLAGNYEQYF
>TRBV29-1|.|TRBJ1-1|TRBD1
TGCAGCGTTGAGACAGGGATGAACACTGAAGCTTTCTTT
CSVETGMNTEAFF
>TRBV7-9|.|TRBJ2-4|.
TGTGCCAGCAGCTCTCGACTAAATAGGGAAGTTGGCAAAAACATTCAGTACTTC
CASSSRLNREVGKNIQYF
>TRBV27|.|TRBJ2-7|.
TGTGCCAGCAGTGATCTGAGGGGCTACGAGCAGTACTTC
CASSDLRGYEQYF
>TRBV14|.|TRBJ2-7|.
TGTGCCAGCAGCCAGCGGGTATCCTACGAGCAGTACTTC
CASSQRVSYEQYF
>TRBV5-1|.|TRBJ2-7|TRBD2
TGCGCCAGCAGCTTGGCCTGGGCGGGAGGGGACTACGAGCAGTACTTC
CASSLAWAGGDYEQYF
>TRBV7-6|.|TRBJ2-7|.
TGTGCCAGCAGCGGAAGGGGGACCCGCGAGCAGTACTTC
CASSGRGTREQYF
>TRBV5-4|.|TRBJ2-2|.
TGTGCCACAGAGGGTGGCCGGGAGCTGTTTTTT
CATEGGRELFF
>TRBV6-6|.|TRBJ2-2|.
TGTGCCAGCAGTTCTAACGCAGGGGTCGGGGAGCTGTTTTTT
CASSSNAGVGELFF
>TRBV5-4|.|TRBJ2-7|TRBD2
TGTGCCAGCAGCTTGGGGACTAGCGGGAGCTACGAGCAGTACTTC
CASSLGTSGSYEQYF
>TRBV27|.|TRBJ2-7|TRBD2
TGTGCCAGCAGTTCTCCGGGACTAGCCTACGAGCAGTACTTC
CASSSPGLAYEQYF
>TRBV6-5|.|TRBJ1-2|TRBD1
TGTGCCAGCAGTCGGACAGGGAGTGATGGCTACACCTTC
CASSRTGSDGYTF
>TRBV7-9|.|TRBJ1-4|.
TGTGCCAGCAGCTTCATGACAGGACCTAATGAAAAACTGTTTTTT
CASSFMTGPNEKLFF
>TRBV7-2|.|TRBJ1-3|.
TGTGCCAGCAGCACCGATAACTCCCTCTCTGGAAACACCATATATTTT
CASSTDNSLSGNTIYF
>TRBV7-2|.|TRBJ2-1|TRBD2
TGTGCCAGCAGCCGGACTAGCGGGGGCCTTGGGGAGCAGTTCTTC
CASSRTSGGLGEQFF
>TRBV9|.|TRBJ2-1|.
TGTGCCAGCAGCAGGACAACTCCAGGGAATGAGCAGTTCTTC
CASSRTTPGNEQFF
>TRBV30|.|TRBJ1-4|TRBD1
TGTGCCTGGAGTGATGATATAGGGACAGGGAATGAAAAACTGTTTTTT
CAWSDDIGTGNEKLFF
>TRBV27|.|TRBJ1-2|TRBD1
TGTGCCAGCAGTTTATCCCACGACAGGGGGCTCCATGGCTACACCTTC
CASSLSHDRGLHGYTF
>TRBV5-4|.|TRBJ2-7|TRBD2
TGTGCCAGCAGCCACACTAGCGGGAATTCCTACGAGCAGTACTTC
CASSHTSGNSYEQYF
>TRBV5-6|.|TRBJ2-7|.
TGTGCCAGCAGCTGGCTCCCCCGCGCGGGCACCGAGCAGTACTTC
CASSWLPRAGTEQYF
>TRBV7-8|.|TRBJ1-1|.
TGTGCCAGCAGACTAACCCCGCCGGGACCCTGGAACACTGAAGCTTTCTTT
CASRLTPPGPWNTEAFF
>TRBV6-6|.|TRBJ2-2|TRBD2
TGTGCCAGCAGTTTAGCGGGAGGGCCAATCACCGGGGAGCTGTTTTTT
CASSLAGGPITGELFF
>TRBV5-4|.|TRBJ1-2|TRBD1
TGTGCCAGCAGCTACGGGACAGGGCCTCTGGGCTACACCTTC
CASSYGTGPLGYTF
>TRBV28|.|TRBJ2-3|TRBD2
TGTGCCAGCAGTGACCCTGGGACTAGCGGGTTCACAGATACGCAGTATTTT
CASSDPGTSGFTDTQYF
>TRBV7-9|.|TRBJ2-1|.
TGTGCCAGTGATCCCCGTGGTAGCGTAAACTACAATGAGCAGTTCTTC
CASDPRGSVNYNEQFF
>TRBV7-9|.|TRBJ2-5|TRBD2
TGTGCCAGCAGCTTAGACACTAGCGGGAGACGAGAGCAGTACTTC
CASSLDTSGRREQYF
>TRBV19|.|TRBJ2-7|TRBD1
TGTGCCAGTAGTAACCGGGACAGGGAACCCTACGAGCAGTACTTC
CASSNRDREPYEQYF
>TRBV4-1|.|TRBJ2-7|TRBD1
TGCGCCAGCAGCTTACGACAGGGAAGCTCCTACGAGCAGTACTTC
CASSLRQGSSYEQYF
>TRBV2|.|TRBJ2-3|TRBD2
TGTGCCAGCAGTGAAGCGGTAGCGGGAGGTTCAACAGATACGCAGTATTTT
CASSEAVAGGSTDTQYF
>TRBV27|.|TRBJ2-3|TRBD2
TGTGCCAGCATGCTAGCGGTCCCCACAGATACGCAGTATTTT
CASMLAVPTDTQYF
>TRBV7-3|.|TRBJ2-2|.
TGTGCCAGCAGTCCCCTCGTGGCCGGGGAGCTGTTTTTT
CASSPLVAGELFF
>TRBV28|.|TRBJ2-1|.
TGTGCCAGCAGTTTGCTTGTTGAGCAGTTCTTC
CASSLLVEQFF
>TRBV5-1|.|TRBJ2-2|.
TGCGCCAGCAGCTTGGACAGGGTCTTCTCCGGGGAGCTGTTTTTT
CASSLDRVFSGELFF
>TRBV29-1|.|TRBJ2-3|.
TGCAGCGCCAGGGCCACAGATACGCAGTATTTT
CSARATDTQYF